This is a list of T cell receptor beta chains from one sample in a study of CD8+ T cells in alopecia areata. The table came from immunoSEQ multiplex PCR; TCRdb's copy has only in-frame clones and leaves some out. The sample records approximately 200,000 clones, about 62% being singletons. The sample consisted of CD4+ T cells sorted from blood, taken at week 24, from a patient treated with tofacitinib. Source of these receptors: a human donor with alopecia areata. Each CDR3 is given with its conserved first and last residue. The order of the fields is V gene, J gene, D gene, clone size, CDR3 DNA, CDR3 protein. The D gene is left open where the match is weak. The size entry is marked missing in some rows and otherwise reads once, few, many or a size class.

TRBV29-1	TRBJ1-1	NA	NA	TGCAGCGTTGACCCGGGGCTCGGAGCTTTCTTT	CSVDPGLGAFF
TRBV25-1	TRBJ1-4	TRBD1	NA	TGTGCCAGCAGAGAGTCCGGGACAGGGGGCGGAAAACTGTTTTTT	CASRESGTGGGKLFF
TRBV7-9	TRBJ1-1	NA	NA	TGTGCCAGCAGCTTGGGTTCGGAGAACACTGAAGCTTTCTTT	CASSLGSENTEAFF
TRBV29-1	TRBJ2-2	NA	few	TGCAGCGTTTGGGCAGGGAACACCGGGGAGCTGTTTTTT	CSVWAGNTGELFF
TRBV6-5	TRBJ2-3	TRBD2	NA	TGTGCCAGCAGTTCACTAGCGGGAGGTGGGGATACGCAGTATTTT	CASSSLAGGGDTQYF
TRBV5-1	TRBJ2-5	NA	NA	TGCGCCAGCAGCTTGGGTTGGTCCCAGCAAGAGACCCAGTACTTC	CASSLGWSQQETQYF
TRBV7-9	TRBJ1-2	NA	NA	TGTGCCAGCAGCCAACCCACAGTGGGGTATGGCTACACCTTC	CASSQPTVGYGYTF
TRBV29-1	TRBJ1-2	NA	NA	TGCAGCGTTGATGGCAGCCCGTCCTATGGCTACACCTTC	CSVDGSPSYGYTF
TRBV28	TRBJ1-5	TRBD1	once	TGTGCCAGCAGTATAAGGGGGCGCGGCAATCAGCCCCAGCATTTT	CASSIRGRGNQPQHF
TRBV11-1	TRBJ1-1	TRBD1	once	TGTGCCAGCAGCTTTCCCAAGCGGGACAGCGAAAACACTGAAGCTTTCTTT	CASSFPKRDSENTEAFF
TRBV27	TRBJ1-1	NA	NA	TGTGCCAGCAGTTTTAGAGAGGACATGAACCCTGAAGCTTTCTTT	CASSFREDMNPEAFF
TRBV7-2	TRBJ2-1	NA	NA	TGTGCCAGCAGCTCATCGTACCGGGCTATCACTAATGAGCAGTTCTTC	CASSSSYRAITNEQFF
TRBV29-1	TRBJ2-7	TRBD1	few	TGCAGCGTTAAACCGGGACAGGGGACCCTTTTTGACTACGAGCAGTACTTC	CSVKPGQGTLFDYEQYF
TRBV5-1	TRBJ1-4	TRBD1	NA	TGCGCCAGCAGCCCCCAACCGGGACAGGGCGATGAAAAACTGTTTTTT	CASSPQPGQGDEKLFF
TRBV29-1	TRBJ2-2	NA	few	TGCAGCGTTGACGGGGGATACACCGGGGAGCTGTTTTTT	CSVDGGYTGELFF
TRBV7-2	TRBJ2-3	TRBD2	few	TGTGCCAGCAGGAGGGGAGGGGCCACAGATACGCAGTATTTT	CASRRGGATDTQYF
TRBV30	TRBJ1-5	NA	NA	TGTGCCTGGAGGAGGACAGTCAATCAGCCCCAGCATTTT	CAWRRTVNQPQHF
TRBV27	TRBJ2-7	NA	once	TGTGCCAGCAGTTCACTCGGTAACAGCCTTCACTACGAGCAGTACTTC	CASSSLGNSLHYEQYF